Reported below is one TCR beta chain. What it recognizes is unknown. The CDR3 is 16 amino acids. Germline V gene lookup returns CDR1 SEHNR and CDR2 FQNEAQ (reference sequence). Trimming took 3 bases from V and 4 from J, leaving 17 bases between them. Unique molecular identifier tags were affixed to discrete cDNA molecules. TCRdb reprocessed the 5' RACE reads via MiXCR and lists one record per CDR3 protein. The sample yields 100,000 to 120,000 distinct CDR3 sequences, about 12% seen once. The entry originates in a study of early T cells in non-severe SARS-CoV-2 infection. Study background: Alpha and beta chains were unpaired, from unsorted whole-blood bulk RNA. Study observations and caveats: Matching against VDJdb likely underestimated virus-specific expansions, favoring anti-spike CD8.

The sequenced sample was whole blood, obtained at baseline. J is TRBJ2-3 and V is TRBV7-9; either TRBD1 or TRBD2 may supply D (6 bases each). The sequence was obtained from an adult who was a healthcare worker with PCR-confirmed SARS-CoV-2 infection or an uninfected control (not recorded which). CDR3 coding DNA: TGTGCCAGCAGCTTCGATTGGGGGGCTGGGGCAGATACGCAGTATTTT. Its protein product is CASSFDWGAGADTQYF.